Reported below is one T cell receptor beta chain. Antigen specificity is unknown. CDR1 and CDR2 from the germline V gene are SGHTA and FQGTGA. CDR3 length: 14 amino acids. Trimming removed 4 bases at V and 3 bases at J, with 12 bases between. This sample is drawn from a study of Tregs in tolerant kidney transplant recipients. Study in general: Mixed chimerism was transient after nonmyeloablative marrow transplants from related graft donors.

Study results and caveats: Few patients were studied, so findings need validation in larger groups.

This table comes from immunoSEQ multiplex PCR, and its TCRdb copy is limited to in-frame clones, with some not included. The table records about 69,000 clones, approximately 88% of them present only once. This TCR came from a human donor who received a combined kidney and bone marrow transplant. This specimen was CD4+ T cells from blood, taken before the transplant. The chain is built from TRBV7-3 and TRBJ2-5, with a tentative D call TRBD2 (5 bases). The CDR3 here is CASSSRGGKETQYF. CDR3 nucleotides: TGTGCCAGCAGCTCCCGGGGTGGGAAAGAGACCCAGTACTTC.